Each of the 15 T cell receptor beta chains below was sequenced from the same sample in a study of T cell changes during pregnancy in multiple sclerosis. The data were produced by immunoSEQ multiplex PCR, yet TCRdb's version contains in-frame clones alone and is incomplete. Of around 70,000 clones listed, roughly nine tenths are singletons. Material: peripheral blood, obtained after pregnancy. Every receptor here comes from a female donor with multiple sclerosis, enrolled in a pregnancy study.

This chain joins TRBV18 and TRBJ2-7, with 7 bases fitting TRBD1. The V segment lost 2 bases and the J segment 4 bases; nucleotides outside the gene matches: 8. Germline CDR1 KGHSH, CDR2 LQKENI. The CDR3 totals 15 residues. This CDR3 reads CASSPLTGVTYEQYF. The CDR3 bases are TGTGCCAGCTCACCATTAACAGGGGTTACGTACGAGCAGTACTTC.

This clone has a single count. The CDR3 here is CAWSPLANEQFF. The CDR3, as DNA: TGTGCCTGGAGCCCGCTAGCGAATGAGCAGTTCTTC. This chain uses TRBV30 with TRBJ2-1; a weak D match, TRBD2 (6 bases). CDR1 GTSNPN and CDR2 SVGIG come from the germline V gene (reference sequence). Trimming pared 3 bases from V and 7 bases from J, leaving 10 bases between. This CDR3 is 12 amino acids long.

The chain uses TRBV7-2 and TRBJ2-2; D is unresolved. V shed 1 base and J shed 7 bases, with 13 bases lying between them. The germline CDR1 and CDR2 sequences are SGHTA and FQGNSA. The CDR3 totals 15 residues. As DNA, the CDR3 is TGTGCCAGCAGCTTAGTGGTAGTGGGCAACGGGGAGCTGTTTTTT. This translates into CASSLVVVGNGELFF. Combining the CDR3 with reference TRBV7-2 and TRBJ2-2 gives the whole variable domain GAGVSQSPSNKVTEKGKDVELRCDPISGHTALYWYRQSLGQGLEFLIYFQGNSAPDKSGLPSDRFSAERTGGSVSTLTIQRTQQEDSAVYLCASSLVVVGNGELFFGEGSRLTVL.

This clone has a handful of counts. The chain is built from TRBV30 and TRBJ1-3; 8 nucleotides match TRBD1. Germline V gene sequence: CDR1 GTSNPN, CDR2 SVGIG (reference sequence). Losses at the gene ends were 5 bases for V and 5 bases for J; bases not matched to a gene: 8. This CDR3 region has 14 residues. The CDR3 spells CAWEKTGARNTIYF. The CDR3 DNA reads as TGTGCCTGGGAAAAGACAGGGGCAAGAAACACCATATATTTT.

The chain links TRBV5-1 to TRBJ2-5, with 7 bases matching TRBD1. Germline-derived CDR1 and CDR2 are SGHRS and YFSETQ. The ends lost 4 bases at V and 1 base at J; junction bases unmatched: 4. CDR3 length: 14 amino acids. CDR3 loop: CASSLRDSQETQYF. In DNA, the CDR3 is TGCGCCAGCAGCCTCCGGGACAGCCAAGAGACCCAGTACTTC.

This clone was detected once. V gene TRBV19 combines with J gene TRBJ2-7, with a tentative D call TRBD1 (5 bases). Germline CDR1 reads LNHDA; CDR2 reads SQIVND (reference sequence). V was trimmed by 6 bases and J by 4 bases, leaving 10 bases between them. The CDR3 is 12 amino acids. CDR3 amino acids: CASSDDSYEQYF. The CDR3 nucleotides are TGTGCCAGTAGCGACGACAGTTACGAGCAGTACTTC. The full variable domain, in which reference TRBV19 and TRBJ2-7 provide the parts outside the CDR3, is DGGITQSPKYLFRKEGQNVTLSCEQNLNHDAMYWYRQDPGQGLRLIYYSQIVNDFQKGDIAEGYSVSREKKESFPLTVTSAQKNPTAFYLCASSDDSYEQYFGPGTRLTVT.

The J gene is TRBJ2-7, the V gene TRBV7-9; 9 positions agree with TRBD1. The CDR3 is 15 amino acids. With 4 bases clipped from V and 3 bases from J, the junction kept 7 bases outside the gene matches. Germline values: CDR1 SEHNR, CDR2 FQNEAQ (reference sequence). The CDR3 protein is CASSSPRDRDYEQYF. CDR3 nucleotides: TGTGCCAGCAGCTCACCCCGGGACAGGGACTACGAGCAGTACTTC.

This chain joins TRBV6-5 and TRBJ2-3; D gene uncertain. The germline CDR1 and CDR2 sequences are MNHEY and SVGAGI. This CDR3 has 15 residues. Trimming cost V 2 bases and J 0 bases, with 9 bases left between them. The CDR3 here is CASSYGQTSTDTQYF. The DNA for the CDR3 is TGTGCCAGCAGTTACGGCCAGACTAGCACAGATACGCAGTATTTT.

The rearrangement uses TRBV6-5 and TRBJ2-7, with 7 positions matching TRBD1. V dropped 6 bases and J dropped 0; count of bases not matched to a gene: 8. Germline CDR1 reads MNHEY; CDR2 reads SVGAGI. The CDR3 is made up of 15 amino acids. As DNA, the CDR3 is TGTGCCAGCAGACGGTCGACAGGGAGCTCCTACGAGCAGTACTTC. This gives the protein CASRRSTGSSYEQYF.

This chain uses TRBV13 with TRBJ2-5; D is uncertain. This CDR3 is built from 14 residues. Germline V gene sequence: CDR1 PRHDT, CDR2 FYEKMQ (reference sequence). The germline V and J ends were trimmed by 5 bases and 4 bases, with 14 bases remaining between them. The CDR3 sequence: CASSPGRSTETQYF. The CDR3 DNA reads TGTGCCAGCAGCCCCGGTCGAAGCACAGAGACCCAGTACTTC.

This chain links TRBV5-6 with TRBJ1-2, with no clear D. Germline CDR1 and CDR2: SGHDT and YYEEEE. The CDR3 is made up of 11 amino acids. The V end lost 0 bases, the J end lost 12 bases, and 9 bases lay between the germline ends. This CDR3 is CASSLGSADTF. In nucleotides, the CDR3 is TGTGCCAGCAGCTTGGGGAGTGCCGACACCTTC.

The chain joins TRBV5-1 to TRBJ2-2; the match to TRBD1 covers 7 bases. In germline, CDR1 is SGHRS, CDR2 YFSETQ. The CDR3 totals 17 residues. The J segment lost 5 bases and the V segment lost 0 bases, leaving 10 bases of the junction unmatched. As DNA, the CDR3 is TGCGCCAGCAGCTTGGGTGACAGGGTAAAGAAAACCGGGGAGCTGTTTTTT. This sequence encodes CASSLGDRVKKTGELFF.

This clone was detected a few times. The chain employs TRBV4-3 and TRBJ2-7; D perhaps matches TRBD2 (5 bases). Deletions cut 3 bases from V and 7 bases from J, with 13 bases between. This CDR3 is built from 13 residues. Germline CDR1 reads LGHNA; CDR2 reads YSLEER. The CDR3 loop reads CASSHIEGREQYF. CDR3 sequence (DNA): TGCGCCAGCAGCCACATTGAGGGCCGGGAGCAGTACTTC.

V usage is TRBV10-1 and J usage is TRBJ2-6; D is uncertain. Germline-derived CDR1 and CDR2 are WNHNN and SYGVQD (reference sequence). The CDR3 loop spans 14 amino acids. Deletions cut 3 bases from V and 0 bases from J, with 3 bases between. The CDR3 loop is CASSDSSGANVLTF. The DNA of the CDR3 is TGCGCCAGCAGTGATAGCTCTGGGGCCAACGTCCTGACTTTC.

This rearrangement joins TRBV6-6 to TRBJ1-4; weak D call: TRBD1 (6 bases). The CDR3 has 14 amino acids. The V gene's germline CDR1 is MNHNY and CDR2 SVGAGI (reference sequence). V was clipped by 6 bases and J by 4 bases, with 12 bases between them. CDR3 protein: CASRDDRLNEKLFF. As DNA, the CDR3 is TGTGCCAGCAGAGACGACAGGCTTAATGAAAAACTGTTTTTT.